The present TCR beta chain was sequenced within a study of T cell changes during pregnancy in multiple sclerosis. V lost 6 bases to trimming and J lost 4 bases; unmatched junction nucleotides: 10. Per the germline V gene, CDR1 is MDHEN and CDR2 is SYDVKM. The CDR3 has 16 amino acids. This clone came up once. The data were produced by immunoSEQ multiplex PCR, yet TCRdb's version contains in-frame clones alone and is incomplete. Here the sample spans around 60,000 clones, roughly 93% being singletons. V gene TRBV28 combines with J gene TRBJ2-5; the match to TRBD1 covers 11 bases. This receptor was obtained from a female donor with multiple sclerosis, enrolled in a pregnancy study. Sequenced here: peripheral blood, sampled after pregnancy. The CDR3 loop is CASRTRTGGFRETQYF. In DNA, the CDR3 is TGTGCCAGCAGAACCCGGACAGGGGGCTTCCGAGAGACCCAGTACTTC.